Listed below are T cell receptor beta chains from one sample, sequenced in a study of blood T cell repertoires in COVID-19. Sequenced by immunoSEQ multiplex PCR; TCRdb stores in-frame clones only, minus some. The table includes a few hundred thousand clones, roughly four fifths detected once. Sequencing used PBMCs or T cells enriched from blood (not recorded which). These receptors were collected from a woman aged 45-65 years who had recovered from COVID-19. Each CDR3 is given without its conserved first and last residue.

TRBJ2-3 | TRBV7-9 | ASSLSVGGGVDTQY
TRBJ2-1 | TRBV2 | ASSKGGYNEQF
TRBJ1-2 | TRBV14 | ASSPHAGSYGYT
TRBJ2-4 | TRBV7-2 | ASSLVGVGAKNIQY
TRBJ1-2 | TRBV18 | ASSSRTGSYGYT
TRBJ2-1 | TRBV12-3/TRBV12-4 | ASSFHRAEQF
TRBJ1-1 | TRBV6-5 | ASMSRQGGTEAF
TRBJ1-1 | TRBV20-1 | SARENTEAF
TRBJ1-3 | TRBV5-1 | ASSPKQERYSGNTIY
TRBJ2-7 | TRBV2 | ASKVTTTYEQY
TRBJ2-7 | TRBV7-2 | ASSPPTSYEQY
TRBJ2-1 | TRBV11-3 | ASSPRTSGPYNEQF
TRBJ1-4 | TRBV10-3 | AISRGGDDEKLF
TRBJ2-3 | TRBV4-3 | ASSQGRANTQY
TRBJ2-3 | TRBV6-4 | ASSDSAGGLTDTQY
TRBJ2-3 | TRBV3-1/TRBV3-2 | ASSQLGGSGGGATDTQY
TRBJ1-3 | TRBV5-1 | ASSGGDRGNTIY
TRBJ2-5 | TRBV5-5 | ASSLAGRETQY
TRBJ2-5 | TRBV5-4 | ASSEDRGWRETQY
TRBJ1-1 | TRBV7-9 | ASSPRTGNSGMNTEAF
TRBJ2-7 | TRBV7-8 | ASSPAGVSITSSYEQY
TRBJ1-5 | TRBV28 | ASSSGQGFNQPQH
TRBJ2-7 | TRBV6-5 | ASSYLRTSGSYEQY
TRBJ1-1 | TRBV14 | ASSQRQGAEAF
TRBJ1-6 | TRBV19 | ASSVGTGINSPLH
TRBJ2-6 | TRBV11-1 | ASSPEGGPGANVLT
TRBJ1-6 | TRBV30 | GLMGGSIYNSPLH
TRBJ2-5 | TRBV28 | ASSFKLVYETQY
TRBJ2-3 | TRBV3-1/TRBV3-2 | ASSQEGRGREADTQY
TRBJ1-5 | TRBV4-1 | ASSPAARGAGNQPQH
TRBJ2-3 | TRBV11-2 | ASSLEGTLFTDTQY
TRBJ1-1 | TRBV5-1 | ASSLEGQSSPMNTEAF
TRBJ2-7 | TRBV30 | AWSVEGFGEQY
TRBJ2-5 | TRBV7-2 | ASKGGASGNIQETQY
TRBJ1-1 | TRBV30 | AWSPSGNTEAF
TRBJ1-5 | TRBV19 | ASSAIEFFDQPQH
TRBJ2-7 | TRBV19 | ASSIVSSGRNEQY
TRBJ2-2 | TRBV7-2 | ASSLGQANTGELF
TRBJ2-3 | TRBV5-1 | ASKTTGGGTGTDTQY
TRBJ2-1 | TRBV5-1 | ASRLAGGSPSYNEQF